These 18 T cell receptor beta chains were sequenced from one sample in a study of T cell repertoires in cytomegalovirus infection. Via MiXCR, TCRdb re-called the reads, giving one row per CDR3 protein. The data show 110,000 to 150,000 distinct CDR3 sequences, with approximately 30% seen just once and roughly 47% held by the top ten. These receptors lack a known antigen. The sample in question was CD8+ T cells from cultured PBMCs, obtained from culture after CMV antigen stimulation. All receptors derive from a human donor in good health (CMV status not recorded). Some clones in this sample may be carry-over from other donors' samples.

In its sample, this clonotype was seen many times. A junction boundary mismatches the germline segment, possibly from a read error. J is TRBJ1-1 and V is TRBV5-5; D is unresolved. Looked up from germline, CDR1 is SGHKS and CDR2 is YYEKEE (reference sequence). This CDR3 has 14 amino acids. The CDR3 DNA is TGTGCCAGCAGTTTGGAACCCCGAAGAACTGAAGCTTTCTTT. This sequence encodes CASSLEPRRTEAFF.

The J gene is TRBJ1-1, the V gene TRBV5-4; 7 bases align to TRBD1. The length of the CDR3 is 14 residues. Trimming removed 0 bases from V and 5 bases from J; junction bases left unmatched: 4. Germline V gives CDR1 SGHNT, CDR2 YYREEE (reference sequence). CDR3 in DNA: TGTGCCAGCAGCTTGGGTTCAGGGGGGACTGAAGCTTTCTTT. Protein product: CASSLGSGGTEAFF. The full variable domain, completed using reference TRBV5-4 and TRBJ1-1, is ETGVTQSPTHLIKTRGQQVTLRCSSQSGHNTVSWYQQALGQGPQFIFQYYREEENGRGNFPPRFSGLQFPNYSSELNVNALELDDSALYLCASSLGSGGTEAFFGQGTRLTVV.

V and J are TRBV3-1 and TRBJ1-1, with D perhaps matching TRBD1 (5 bases). There are 12 residues in the CDR3. Trimming stripped 5 bases from V and 8 bases from J, with 12 bases between. Germline CDR1 and CDR2: LGHDT and YNNKEL (reference sequence). The CDR3 DNA is TGTGCCAGCAGCACCGACAGCGTAGAAGCTTTCTTT. This codes for CASSTDSVEAFF.

This clonotype was picked up many times. The V and J genes are TRBV24-1 and TRBJ1-1, with 8 bases aligning to TRBD1. The CDR3 has 13 amino acids. The ends lost 9 bases at V and 4 bases at J; junction bases unmatched: 6. Germline V gives CDR1 KGHDR, CDR2 SFDVKD. The CDR3 DNA reads TGTGCCACCGAAGGACAGGGCGTCACTGAAGCTTTCTTT. Protein sequence: CATEGQGVTEAFF.

This clonotype was recorded a few times. The V gene is TRBV11-2, the J gene TRBJ2-7; no reliable D call. Germline V gives CDR1 SGHAT, CDR2 FQNNGV. The CDR3 has 13 amino acids. The V end lost 5 bases, the J end lost 4 bases, and 12 bases lay between the germline ends. CDR3 bases: TGTGCCAGCAGCCCCCTCATGGGATACGAGCAGTACTTC. Protein: CASSPLMGYEQYF.

This clonotype was seen only a few times. CDR3: CASSFLLAGGTDTQYF. Here the CDR3 DNA reads TGTGCCAGCAGTTTCCTACTAGCGGGAGGCACAGATACGCAGTATTTT. The genes are TRBV27 and TRBJ2-3; TRBD2 matches at 11 bases. After removal of 3 bases from V and 1 base from J, the junction contained 3 bases not matched to a gene. Germline loops: CDR1 MNHEY, CDR2 SMNVEV (reference sequence). The CDR3 consists of 16 residues.

V is TRBV6-5 and J is TRBJ1-1; D is ambiguous. V dropped 1 base and J dropped 0 bases, with 12 bases sitting between them. Looked up from germline, CDR1 is MNHEY and CDR2 is SVGAGI. This CDR3 has 16 residues. In nucleotides, the CDR3 is TGTGCCAGCAGTTACTACCCGGACGGTGTGAACACTGAAGCTTTCTTT. It codes for CASSYYPDGVNTEAFF.

This clonotype was observed a few times. V usage is TRBV2 and J usage is TRBJ2-3, with 8 bases that match TRBD1. The CDR3 is made up of 20 amino acids. V shed 2 bases and J 2 bases; nucleotides not matched to a gene: 18. Germline-derived CDR1 and CDR2 are SNHLY and FYNNEI. This chain's CDR3 is CASSERRTGSVGTNTDTQYF. In DNA, the CDR3 is TGTGCCAGCAGTGAACGGAGGACAGGGTCAGTCGGAACCAACACAGATACGCAGTATTTT.

This clonotype has at least ten counts. This rearrangement joins TRBV7-2 to TRBJ2-1, with D unclear. The V end was cut by 5 bases, the J end by 10 bases, with 15 bases between. The germline V gene encodes CDR1 SGHTA and CDR2 FQGNSA. The CDR3 contains 13 residues. Here the CDR3 reads CASSPIPGGEQFF. The CDR3 nucleotides are TGTGCCAGCAGCCCAATCCCAGGTGGCGAGCAGTTCTTC.

V and J are TRBV7-2 and TRBJ2-7, with 7 bases aligning to TRBD1. V trimming: 5 bases; J trimming: 3 bases; junction bases outside the gene matches: 4. The germline gives CDR1 SGHTA, CDR2 FQGNSA. This CDR3 has 13 residues. As DNA, the CDR3 is TGTGCCAGCAGCCCCAGACAGGGCTACGAGCAGTACTTC. Translation gives CASSPRQGYEQYF.

This clonotype was found a few times. The chain carries TRBV28 and TRBJ1-1; 7 bases match TRBD1. Germline V gives CDR1 MDHEN, CDR2 SYDVKM. The CDR3 is 14 residues long. V trimming: 5 bases; J trimming: 3 bases; junction bases outside the gene matches: 6. CDR3 loop: CASSPMTGYTEAFF. The CDR3 coding sequence is TGTGCCAGCAGTCCCATGACAGGGTACACTGAAGCTTTCTTT.

This rearrangement joins TRBV27 to TRBJ2-1; no reliable D call. The CDR3 is made up of 17 amino acids. Trimming took 3 bases from V and 3 from J, leaving 18 bases between them. CDR1 and CDR2 from the germline V gene are MNHEY and SMNVEV (reference sequence). CDR3 coding DNA: TGTGCCAGCAGTTTTTTAAGACCGGGCCCAGTCTACAATGAGCAGTTCTTC. As protein: CASSFLRPGPVYNEQFF.

V is TRBV7-2 and J is TRBJ2-7; 9 bases map to TRBD2. The CDR3 contains 14 residues. Looked up from germline, CDR1 is SGHTA and CDR2 is FQGNSA. The trim removed 5 bases at V and 5 bases at J, leaving 7 bases unmatched. The CDR3 DNA is TGTGCCAGCAGCCAGTGGACTAGCGCCAACGAGCAGTACTTC. Translated, it gives CASSQWTSANEQYF.

This chain connects TRBV27 to TRBJ2-7, with 13 bases lining up with TRBD2. V was pared by 5 bases and J by 3 bases, with 7 bases of the junction left unmatched. The length of the CDR3 is 16 residues. Germline V gives CDR1 MNHEY, CDR2 SMNVEV (reference sequence). The DNA for the CDR3 is TGTGCCAGCAGTCTCACTCGACTAGCGGGGGGCTACGAGCAGTACTTC. It translates to CASSLTRLAGGYEQYF.

The genes are TRBV13 and TRBJ1-5; 9 nucleotides agree with TRBD1. After removal of 7 bases from V and 8 bases from J, the junction contained 3 bases not matched to a gene. The CDR3 is made up of 12 amino acids. The germline V gene has CDR1 PRHDT and CDR2 FYEKMQ (reference sequence). As DNA, the CDR3 is TGTGCCAGCAACAGGGGGCAGGAGCCCCAGCATTTT. Its translation: CASNRGQEPQHF.

This clonotype was counted ten times or more. The CDR3 spells CASSLYAGAGQPQHF. As DNA, the CDR3 is TGTGCCAGCAGCTTATATGCGGGGGCGGGTCAGCCCCAGCATTTT. The chain has TRBV7-8 and TRBJ1-5; a weak D match, TRBD1 (6 bases). In germline, CDR1 is SGHVS, CDR2 FQNEAQ. This CDR3 has 15 amino acids. Between the trimmed V and J ends, which lost 2 bases and 6 bases, there was a span of 14 bases.

There are a few counts of this clonotype. This chain connects TRBV12-3 or TRBV12-4 to TRBJ2-3; 8 positions agree with TRBD2. The junction had 2 bases not matched to a gene; V was cut back by 3 bases and J by 3 bases. This CDR3 region has 14 residues. In nucleotides, the CDR3 is TGTGCCAGCAGTTTGAGCGGGGGAACAGATACGCAGTATTTT. Its protein is CASSLSGGTDTQYF.

In this sample, this clonotype turned up a few times. The chain employs TRBV6-2 or TRBV6-3 and TRBJ2-7; 8 bases match TRBD1. The germline CDR1 and CDR2 sequences are MNHEY and SVGEGT. The CDR3 consists of 17 residues. Unmatched junction bases numbered 13, after V lost 2 bases and J lost 4 bases. This chain's CDR3 is CASSYIVGQGESYEQYF. CDR3 in DNA: TGTGCCAGCAGTTACATTGTCGGACAGGGAGAATCTTACGAGCAGTACTTC.